This T cell receptor beta chain was identified during a study of blood T cell repertoires in COVID-19. Study details: Sites in the United States, Italy and Spain provided acute and convalescent COVID-19 samples. In each case, the material was cDNA or gDNA derived from T cells, B-cell-depleted T cells, or PBMCs.

This CDR3 comprises 17 residues. Germline V lookup: CDR1 MDHEN, CDR2 SYDVKM. V lost 3 bases and J lost 4, with 21 bases in between. Original processing methods: Cell counts per sample came from amplifying reference gene primers. Libraries were prepared by immunoSEQ multiplex PCR; TCRdb keeps only in-frame clonotypes and omits some of them. V and J calls and clone size are as listed in that table; D and trimming were resolved from the DNA. The data hold about 98,000 clones, with roughly nine tenths observed a single time. Sequencing input: peripheral blood. The rearrangement uses TRBV28 and TRBJ1-2; possible D gene TRBD1, 6 bases. The receptor was isolated from a man in his forties or fifties with acute or convalescent COVID-19. The CDR3 sequence is CASSFGSLAGATYGYTF. The CDR3 DNA is TGTGCCAGCAGTTTTGGTTCTCTAGCAGGGGCGACCTATGGCTACACCTTC.